A single sample is the source of the 12 T cell receptor beta chains below, sequenced in a study of T-cell reconstitution after alpha-beta-depleted transplantation in children. A library of TCRbeta sequences, prepared with unique molecular identifiers, was generated. Each CDR3 protein gets one entry after TCRdb re-called the PCR reads with MiXCR. The repertoire has about half a million distinct CDR3 sequences, approximately 12% of them found once; the top ten carry 4.5% to 6%. This material consisted of PBMCs from the stem cell graft donor, taken from the stem cell graft. The receptor source for this set is a human donor who donated a stem cell graft to a child with combined immunodeficiency.

The V and J genes are TRBV4-3 and TRBJ2-7; D unclear. The CDR3 runs to 16 residues. CDR1 LGHNA and CDR2 YSLEER come from the germline V gene. Between the trimmed V and J ends, which lost 0 bases and 2 bases, there was a span of 14 bases. The CDR3 DNA sequence: TGCGCCAGCAGCCAAGACCGGGCAGGCGTTGCCTACGAGCAGTACTTC. This codes for CASSQDRAGVAYEQYF.

The sample holds a few counts of this clonotype. V gene TRBV7-9 combines with J gene TRBJ1-5; D perhaps matches TRBD1 (6 bases). Germline V gives CDR1 SEHNR, CDR2 FQNEAQ (reference sequence). The CDR3 loop spans 15 amino acids. The V end lost 0 bases, the J end lost 5 bases, and 11 bases lay between the germline ends. The CDR3 spells CASSLAAGADQPQHF. The CDR3 coding sequence is TGTGCCAGCAGCTTAGCGGCAGGGGCCGATCAGCCCCAGCATTTT.

This clonotype has at least ten counts. V usage is TRBV12-3 or TRBV12-4 and J usage is TRBJ2-2; D uncertain. V was clipped by 5 bases and J by 0 bases, with 13 bases between them. The CDR3 runs 16 residues. This CDR3 is CASSHDSPANTGELFF. The CDR3 nucleotides are TGTGCCAGCAGTCACGACTCCCCCGCGAACACCGGGGAGCTGTTTTTT.

V and J are TRBV28 and TRBJ2-7; D uncertain. Germline V gene lookup returns CDR1 MDHEN and CDR2 SYDVKM. The CDR3 contains 15 residues. V was trimmed by 6 bases and J by 3 bases, leaving 18 bases between them. The CDR3 DNA reads as TGTGCCAGCAGGTGGCAGCGATTAGGTCACTACGAGCAGTACTTC. As protein: CASRWQRLGHYEQYF.

This clonotype was seen more than once but under ten times. This rearrangement joins TRBV12-3 or TRBV12-4 to TRBJ2-3; the D gene is possibly TRBD1 (5 bases). The CDR3 covers 13 residues. Deletions cut 6 bases from V and 6 bases from J, with 13 bases between. The CDR3 reads CASRLGLQDTQYF. The DNA for the CDR3 is TGTGCCAGCAGATTGGGGCTACAGGATACGCAGTATTTT.

This clonotype was detected ten times or more. The rearrangement uses TRBV12-3 or TRBV12-4 and TRBJ2-2; the D is unclear. V dropped 4 bases and J dropped 5 bases, with 5 bases sitting between them. This CDR3 spans 12 amino acids. DNA of the CDR3: TGTGCCAGCAGTTCGGGTACCGGGGAGCTGTTTTTT. Protein sequence: CASSSGTGELFF.

The chain combines TRBV10-3 with TRBJ2-1; 9 nucleotides match TRBD1. V shed 2 bases and J 7 bases; nucleotides not matched to a gene: 0. This CDR3 region has 13 residues. Germline CDR1 and CDR2: ENHRY and SYGVKD. The CDR3 DNA sequence: TGTGCCATCAGTGAGGGACAGGGGAATGAGCAGTTCTTC. This translates into CAISEGQGNEQFF.

CDR3: CASSQVPGRPDTQYF. As DNA, the CDR3 is TGCGCCAGCAGCCAAGTACCGGGACGCCCAGATACGCAGTATTTT. The rearrangement uses TRBV4-3 and TRBJ2-3; D is perhaps TRBD1 or TRBD2 (5 bases each). Germline V CDR1 and CDR2: LGHNA, YSLEER. This CDR3 spans 15 amino acids. Between the trimmed V and J ends, which lost 1 base and 4 bases, there was a span of 12 bases.

The chain uses TRBV7-2 and TRBJ2-1; 7 bases map to TRBD2. Germline-derived CDR1 and CDR2 are SGHTA and FQGNSA. The CDR3 loop spans 14 amino acids. V lost 1 base, J lost 9 bases, and 6 bases stayed unmatched. The CDR3 DNA sequence: TGTGCCAGCAGCTTAGGGGGAGGGCGCATTGAGCAGTTCTTC. It translates to CASSLGGGRIEQFF.

This clonotype was observed many times. The chain joins TRBV27 to TRBJ2-2; D is unclear. The CDR3 covers 14 residues. Germline lookup yields CDR1 MNHEY and CDR2 SMNVEV (reference sequence). With 6 bases removed from V and 3 bases from J, the gap between germline ends came to 11 bases. Written as DNA, the CDR3 is TGTGCCAGCAGCCCCCGCCCCGACACCGGGGAGCTGTTTTTT. Protein sequence: CASSPRPDTGELFF.

In this sample, this clonotype turned up many times. The chain is built from TRBV29-1 and TRBJ2-1, with 14 bases aligning to TRBD2. After removal of 5 bases from V and 4 bases from J, the junction contained 16 bases not matched to a gene. The CDR3 spans 19 residues. Germline V gene lookup returns CDR1 SQVTM and CDR2 ANQGSEA. The CDR3 here is CSVYAFPGLAGAGYNEQFF. The CDR3 nucleotides are TGCAGCGTTTACGCATTCCCGGGACTAGCGGGAGCGGGTTACAATGAGCAGTTCTTC.

V usage is TRBV28 and J usage is TRBJ2-2, with D perhaps matching TRBD1 or TRBD2 (6 bases each). From germline, CDR1 is MDHEN and CDR2 SYDVKM. V was trimmed by 5 bases and J by 4 bases, leaving 23 bases between them. The CDR3 length is 18 residues. The CDR3 region is CASSPGLASGASTGELFF. In nucleotides, the CDR3 is TGTGCCAGCAGTCCAGGACTGGCCTCGGGGGCTAGCACCGGGGAGCTGTTTTTT.